The 9 T cell receptor beta chains listed next were all sequenced from one sample in a study of response to subunit inactivated influenza vaccine. TCRdb reprocessed the RT-PCR reads via MiXCR and lists one record per CDR3 protein. The sample yields fewer than 650,000 distinct CDR3 sequences, 10% to 15% seen once. The sequences come from PBMCs from blood, collected around seven weeks after vaccination. The receptors shown here come from a man between 45 and 60 years old who received an inactivated influenza vaccine.

In its sample, this clonotype was seen a few times. The rearrangement uses TRBV28 and TRBJ1-3; possible D gene TRBD1, 5 bases. Germline-derived CDR1 and CDR2 are MDHEN and SYDVKM. V dropped 2 bases and J dropped 3 bases, with 11 bases sitting between them. This CDR3 is built from 15 residues. Here the CDR3 DNA reads TGTGCCAGCAGTTTAACGCGGGGACTTGGAAACACCATATATTTT. Translating it yields CASSLTRGLGNTIYF.

This clonotype showed up just a few times. The rearrangement joins TRBV4-3 to TRBJ2-1, with D maybe TRBD1 (6 bases). The V gene's germline CDR1 is LGHNA and CDR2 YSLEER. V was cut by 0 bases and J by 7 bases, with 13 bases left in between. CDR3 length: 15 residues. The CDR3 sequence: CASSQEGARGNEQFF. The CDR3 DNA reads TGCGCCAGCAGCCAAGAGGGGGCTAGAGGTAATGAGCAGTTCTTC.

This chain joins TRBV20-1 and TRBJ2-6, with TRBD1 matching over 7 bases. The CDR3 has 14 residues. Trimming removed 6 bases from V and 4 bases from J; junction bases left unmatched: 6. Germline V lookup: CDR1 DFQATT, CDR2 SNEGSKA (reference sequence). The CDR3 spells CSAREGAGANVLTF. CDR3 nucleotides: TGCAGTGCCCGTGAGGGGGCGGGGGCCAACGTCCTGACTTTC.

The chain links TRBV9 to TRBJ1-2, with 8 nucleotides matching TRBD1. The CDR3 has 16 amino acids. J gave up 8 bases and V 3 bases, and 15 bases lay outside the gene matches. CDR1 is SGDLS, CDR2 YYNGEE, per germline. For the CDR3, the DNA is TGTGCCAGCAGCGGGACAGGGCGCCCTGCTACCCAGGGCTACACCTTC. Translation gives CASSGTGRPATQGYTF.

Ten or more counts support this clonotype. The chain carries TRBV20-1 and TRBJ2-1, with 11 positions matching TRBD2. The CDR3 contains 18 residues. In germline, CDR1 is DFQATT, CDR2 SNEGSKA (reference sequence). V was clipped by 1 base and J by 1 base; unmatched bases: 9. CDR3 protein: CSARVGLAGLRSYNEQFF. The CDR3 region has the DNA TGCAGTGCTAGAGTAGGACTAGCGGGCTTAAGATCCTACAATGAGCAGTTCTTC.

V gene TRBV5-1 combines with J gene TRBJ2-1; 12 bases fit TRBD2. In germline, CDR1 is SGHRS, CDR2 YFSETQ. The CDR3 is made up of 15 amino acids. V lost 3 bases to trimming and J lost 7 bases; unmatched junction nucleotides: 5. The CDR3 reads CASSSSGTSGNEQFF. The CDR3 coding sequence is TGCGCCAGCAGCTCTTCCGGGACTAGCGGGAATGAGCAGTTCTTC.

The V and J genes are TRBV29-1 and TRBJ2-2; D remains unclear. Trimming removed 0 bases at V and 7 bases at J, with 6 bases between. CDR3 length: 12 residues. The V gene's germline CDR1 is SQVTM and CDR2 ANQGSEA. The CDR3 DNA follows: TGCAGCGTTGAAGATGGATTCGGGGAGCTGTTTTTT. It encodes CSVEDGFGELFF.

The rearrangement joins TRBV5-1 to TRBJ1-1, with D possibly matching TRBD1 (5 bases). The CDR3 is 14 amino acids. V lost 0 bases to trimming and J lost 4 bases, with 10 bases between them. Germline V gene data show CDR1 as SGHRS and CDR2 as YFSETQ. The CDR3 is CASSLAGPSTEAFF. The CDR3 region has the DNA TGCGCCAGCAGCTTGGCGGGGCCGAGCACTGAAGCTTTCTTT.

This clonotype was recorded many times. The J gene is TRBJ2-2, the V gene TRBV12-3 or TRBV12-4; D gene ambiguous. V lost 2 bases to trimming and J lost 4 bases, with 5 bases between them. CDR3 size: 13 residues. The CDR3 reads CASSLRRTGELFF. CDR3 sequence (DNA): TGTGCCAGCAGTTTACGCCGCACCGGGGAGCTGTTTTTT.